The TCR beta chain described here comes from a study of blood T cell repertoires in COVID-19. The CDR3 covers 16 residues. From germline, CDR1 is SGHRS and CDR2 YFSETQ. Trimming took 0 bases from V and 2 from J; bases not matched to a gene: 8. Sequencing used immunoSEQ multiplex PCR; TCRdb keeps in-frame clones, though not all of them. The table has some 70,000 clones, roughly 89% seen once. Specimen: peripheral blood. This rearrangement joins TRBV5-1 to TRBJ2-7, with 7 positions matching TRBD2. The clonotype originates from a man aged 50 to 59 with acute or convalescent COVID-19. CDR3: CASSLDGGSVAYEQYF. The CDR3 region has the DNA TGCGCCAGCAGCTTGGATGGCGGGAGTGTCGCCTACGAGCAGTACTTC.